This T cell receptor beta chain was identified during a study of response to subunit inactivated influenza vaccine. The study's findings and limits: There was a suggestion from the authors that each seasonal influenza vaccination recruits few new T cells.

TCRdb independently ran MiXCR on the RT-PCR reads; one entry per CDR3 protein. The repertoire holds hundreds of thousands of distinct CDR3 sequences, with approximately 15% as singletons. Germline V gene lookup returns CDR1 MDHEN and CDR2 SYDVKM. The CDR3 runs 15 residues. With 5 bases clipped from V and 3 bases from J, the junction kept 7 bases outside the gene matches. This clonotype was counted between two and nine times. Its antigen is not identified. The source is a man aged 50 or older who received an inactivated influenza vaccine. Sequences were derived from PBMCs from blood, sampled less than 15 days before vaccination. The V gene is TRBV28, the J gene TRBJ2-7, with 10 nucleotides matching TRBD1. The CDR3 loop reads CASSRRDRGNYEQYF. The CDR3 DNA reads as TGTGCCAGCAGTCGAAGGGACAGGGGTAACTACGAGCAGTACTTC.